The clone carrying this T cell receptor beta chain was seen at least ten times. The data are from a study of blood T cell repertoires in COVID-19. The germline CDR1 and CDR2 sequences are MNHEY and SVGAGI. V was clipped by 4 bases and J by 4 bases; unmatched bases: 5. The CDR3 sequence is 16 residues long. The assay was immunoSEQ multiplex PCR, and TCRdb's table has in-frame clones only and misses some. The sample lists about 220,000 clones, 83% seen once, with about 2.5% in the top ten. The specimen was peripheral blood. This rearrangement joins TRBV6-5 to TRBJ1-3; 12 bases are a match to TRBD1. This receptor was identified in a woman in her thirties or forties with active or convalescent COVID-19. The CDR3 sequence is CASSSGQGASGNTIYF. CDR3 bases: TGTGCCAGCAGTTCGGGACAGGGGGCATCGGGAAACACCATATATTTT.